This T cell receptor beta chain was documented in a study of radiation and T cells in renal cell carcinoma. Study as a whole: Nephrectomy followed 15 Gy stereotactic body radiation by 4 weeks. Study-wide findings and caveats: From baseline, blood top tumor clonotypes peaked at 2 weeks post-radiation.

The V end was cut by 6 bases, the J end by 5 bases, with 17 bases between. CDR1 and CDR2 (germline): MNHNY, SVGAGI (reference sequence). There are 15 residues in the CDR3. Remarks on this clone: Its matching antigen is unknown.

The method was immunoSEQ multiplex PCR; TCRdb's version includes in-frame clones alone and lacks a portion of them. Of some 150,000 clones in the sample, roughly 84% were seen once. Time point specified: baseline pretreatment blood. Treatment here: 15 Gy SBRT to primary tumor, nephrectomy 4 weeks later. The chain has TRBV6-6 and TRBJ1-5, with D hard to call. This receptor was taken from a woman aged 50 to 60 with renal cell carcinoma. The sample consisted of blood, taken from a patient whose treatment included radiotherapy and nephrectomy. The CDR3, as DNA: TGTGCCAGCAGCAGTGGGCCGATATTGGATCAGCCCCAGCATTTT. Translating it yields CASSSGPILDQPQHF.